Below are 16 T cell receptor beta chains sequenced from a single sample in a study of human T cells and chemical hapten exposure. Treatment in this sample: therapeutic diphenylcyclopropenone sensitization with weekly scalp DPC. Attachment of unique molecular identifiers to individual cDNA molecules was performed in the library. TCRdb re-called the reads through MiXCR, storing one row per CDR3 protein. The repertoire holds thousands of distinct CDR3 sequences, with roughly half as singletons. Source: whole blood, taken before DPC sensitization or 2, 6, or about 24 weeks after (not recorded which). These receptors were taken from an adult with alopecia areata. Some clones in this sample may be carry-over from other donors' samples. This table probably holds off-target reads from a library built for another chain.

J is TRBJ2-7 and V is TRBV4-1; D unresolved. The CDR3 loop spans 14 amino acids. The germline V gene encodes CDR1 MGHRA and CDR2 YSYEKL. V lost 3 bases to trimming and J lost 2 bases, with 11 bases between them. CDR3 amino acids: CASSHSRSPYEQYF. CDR3 nucleotide sequence: TGCGCCAGCAGCCACTCTAGGTCCCCCTACGAGCAGTACTTC.

This clonotype was observed a few times. V gene TRBV20-1 combines with J gene TRBJ2-1, with 14 bases fitting TRBD2. This CDR3 region has 15 residues. Germline V gene sequence: CDR1 DFQATT, CDR2 SNEGSKA (reference sequence). Losses at the gene ends were 6 bases for V and 5 bases for J; bases not matched to a gene: 6. The CDR3 protein is CSAPEGLAGDNEQFF. The CDR3 DNA is TGCAGTGCACCGGAGGGACTAGCGGGGGACAATGAGCAGTTCTTC.

This clonotype was counted between two and nine times. This chain joins TRBV3-1 and TRBJ2-2; D ambiguous. The V end lost 1 base, the J end lost 0 bases, and 15 bases lay between the germline ends. In germline, CDR1 is LGHDT, CDR2 YNNKEL (reference sequence). The CDR3 is 18 residues long. CDR3 coding DNA: TGTGCCAGCAGCCAAGTATCCCCCCGTGCTGCGAACACCGGGGAGCTGTTTTTT. Its protein is CASSQVSPRAANTGELFF. The entire variable domain, with the rest obtained from reference TRBV3-1 and TRBJ2-2, is as follows: DTAVSQTPKYLVTQMGNDKSIKCEQNLGHDTMYWYKQDSKKFLKIMFSYNNKELIINETVPNRFSPKSPDKAHLNLHINSLELGDSAVYFCASSQVSPRAANTGELFFGEGSRLTVL.

The table lists this clonotype with a few counts. The V call is TRBV6-2 or TRBV6-3, the J call TRBJ2-6; D gene ambiguous. From germline, CDR1 is MNHEY and CDR2 SVGEGT. Trimming took 4 bases from V and 1 from J, leaving 2 bases between them. The CDR3 sequence is 13 residues long. The CDR3 spells CASSLSGANVLTF. CDR3 coding DNA: TGTGCCAGCAGTTTGTCTGGGGCCAACGTCCTGACTTTC.

V and J are TRBV5-1 and TRBJ2-1, with 9 bases fitting TRBD1. J lost 5 bases, V lost 4 bases, and 7 bases had no gene match. The CDR3 sequence is 15 residues long. Looked up from germline, CDR1 is SGHRS and CDR2 is YFSETQ. The CDR3 spells CASSAGTGNNNEQFF. The CDR3 nucleotides are TGCGCCAGCAGCGCGGGGACAGGGAATAACAATGAGCAGTTCTTC.

The chain links TRBV28 to TRBJ2-3, with a tentative D call TRBD2 (6 bases). Germline V gives CDR1 MDHEN, CDR2 SYDVKM. Trimming stripped 6 bases from V and 4 bases from J, with 17 bases between. The CDR3 totals 15 residues. The chain's CDR3 is CASSPGLRRADTQYF. The CDR3 DNA sequence: TGTGCCAGCAGCCCCGGACTCCGGAGGGCAGATACGCAGTATTTT.

This chain uses TRBV28 with TRBJ2-1; the D gene is possibly TRBD1 (5 bases). Trimming took 5 bases from V and 3 from J, leaving 17 bases between them. This CDR3 contains 16 residues. Looked up from germline, CDR1 is MDHEN and CDR2 is SYDVKM. The CDR3 region has the DNA TGTGCCAGCAGTCTGGCTCTGACAGAGGTCTACAATGAGCAGTTCTTC. It is translated as CASSLALTEVYNEQFF.

A few counts support this clonotype. The genes are TRBV4-3 and TRBJ2-1, with 12 bases that match TRBD2. CDR1 and CDR2 (germline): LGHNA, YSLEER. The CDR3 extends over 15 amino acids. Trimming removed 3 bases from V and 6 bases from J; junction bases left unmatched: 3. As DNA, the CDR3 is TGCGCCAGCAGCCAGGAGACTAGCGGGGGCAATGAGCAGTTCTTC. Its protein is CASSQETSGGNEQFF.

The chain recombines TRBV6-5 with TRBJ2-3; D possibly matches TRBD1 or TRBD2 (5 bases each). Germline lookup yields CDR1 MNHEY and CDR2 SVGAGI. CDR3 length equals 13 residues. V lost 2 bases, J lost 4 bases, and 7 bases lay in between. CDR3 nucleotide sequence: TGTGCCAGCAGTTACGGGGGAGCAGATACGCAGTATTTT. It yields the protein CASSYGGADTQYF.

This clonotype has a single count. The chain links TRBV30 to TRBJ2-2; the D is unclear. Germline CDR1 GTSNPN, CDR2 SVGIG (reference sequence). This CDR3 is 14 amino acids long. The ends were cut back, 3 bases at V and 3 bases at J, with 11 bases in the middle. The CDR3 reads CAWRTGPHTGELFF. The CDR3 region has the DNA TGTGCCTGGAGGACCGGGCCTCACACCGGGGAGCTGTTTTTT. Full variable domain (rest looked up from reference TRBV30 and TRBJ2-2): SQTIHQWPATLVQPVGSPLSLECTVEGTSNPNLYWYRQAAGRGLQLLFYSVGIGQISSEVPQNLSASRPQDRQFILSSKKLLLSDSGFYLCAWRTGPHTGELFFGEGSRLTVL.

The rearrangement joins TRBV7-9 to TRBJ2-7; no clear D gene. Between the trimmed V and J ends, which lost 3 bases and 1 base, there was a span of 4 bases. Germline V gene lookup returns CDR1 SEHNR and CDR2 FQNEAQ (reference sequence). This CDR3 region has 12 residues. This CDR3 reads CASSLSSYEQYF. CDR3 DNA sequence: TGTGCCAGCAGCTTGTCTTCCTACGAGCAGTACTTC.

This CDR3 is CASSLGLENIQYF. The CDR3, as DNA: TGTGCCAGCAGCTTAGGGTTAGAAAACATTCAGTACTTC. The V call is TRBV11-2, the J call TRBJ2-4; D unclear. This CDR3 is built from 13 residues. CDR1 is SGHAT and CDR2 is FQNNGV in the germline V gene. V was pared by 1 base and J by 5 bases, with 6 bases between.

This clonotype showed up just a few times. The rearrangement uses TRBV5-5 and TRBJ2-7; tentative D call: TRBD1 (6 bases). The CDR3 has 17 amino acids. V lost 6 bases and J lost 1, with 23 bases in between. Germline V gene data show CDR1 as SGHKS and CDR2 as YYEKEE (reference sequence). CDR3 amino acids: CASTEGVSRARSYEQYF. The CDR3, as DNA: TGTGCCAGCACCGAGGGGGTCAGCAGGGCGAGGTCCTACGAGCAGTACTTC.

The genes are TRBV28 and TRBJ2-5; either TRBD1 or TRBD2 may fit D (7 bases each). Germline V CDR1 and CDR2: MDHEN, SYDVKM. V gave up 2 bases and J gave up 3 bases, with 13 bases separating them. The CDR3 has 15 residues. The CDR3 sequence is CASSLSGTVKETQYF. CDR3 sequence (DNA): TGTGCCAGCAGTTTAAGCGGGACAGTTAAAGAGACCCAGTACTTC.

CDR3 in DNA: TGTGCCAGCAGCTTAAGAATGAGCACAGATACGCAGTATTTT. This encodes CASSLRMSTDTQYF. The chain employs TRBV7-2 and TRBJ2-3, with D unresolved. V was trimmed by 2 bases and J by 0 bases, leaving 6 bases between them. The germline CDR1 and CDR2 sequences are SGHTA and FQGNSA. The CDR3 is 14 amino acids.

The rearrangement uses TRBV10-3 and TRBJ1-2; D unresolved. V was clipped by 0 bases and J by 5 bases, with 10 bases between them. The CDR3 spans 14 residues. Germline CDR1 ENHRY, CDR2 SYGVKD. The DNA for the CDR3 is TGTGCCATCAGTGAGTCAAGCACAGCGTATGGCTACACCTTC. Encoded protein: CAISESSTAYGYTF.